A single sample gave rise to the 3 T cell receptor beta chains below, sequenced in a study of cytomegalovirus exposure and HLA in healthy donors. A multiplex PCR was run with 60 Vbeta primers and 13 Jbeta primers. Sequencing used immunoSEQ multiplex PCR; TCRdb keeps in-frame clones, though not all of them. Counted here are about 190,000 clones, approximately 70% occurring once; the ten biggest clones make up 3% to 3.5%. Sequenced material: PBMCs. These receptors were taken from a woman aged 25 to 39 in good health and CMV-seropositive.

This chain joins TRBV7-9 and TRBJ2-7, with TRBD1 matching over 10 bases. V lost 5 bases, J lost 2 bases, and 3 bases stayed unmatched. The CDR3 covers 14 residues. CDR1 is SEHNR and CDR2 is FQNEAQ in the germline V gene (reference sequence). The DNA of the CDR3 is TGTGCCAGCAGCGTGGGACAGGGGACCTACGAGCAGTACTTC. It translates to CASSVGQGTYEQYF. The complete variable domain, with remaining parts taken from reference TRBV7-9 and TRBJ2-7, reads DTGVSQNPRHKITKRGQNVTFRCDPISEHNRLYWYRQTLGQGPEFLTYFQNEAQLEKSRLLSDRFSAERPKGSFSTLEIQRTEQGDSAMYLCASSVGQGTYEQYFGPGTRLTVT.

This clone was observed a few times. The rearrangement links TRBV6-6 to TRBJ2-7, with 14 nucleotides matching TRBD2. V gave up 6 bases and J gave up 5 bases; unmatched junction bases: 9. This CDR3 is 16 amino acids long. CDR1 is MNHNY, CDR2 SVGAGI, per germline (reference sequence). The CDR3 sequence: CASRLSGTSGSHEQYF. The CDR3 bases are TGTGCCAGCAGACTATCCGGGACTAGCGGGAGCCACGAGCAGTACTTC.

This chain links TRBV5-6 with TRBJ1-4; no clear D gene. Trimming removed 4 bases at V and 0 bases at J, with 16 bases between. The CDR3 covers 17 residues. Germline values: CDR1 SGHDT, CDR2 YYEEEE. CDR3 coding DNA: TGTGCCAGCAGCCGAGGCGCCATATTTTCAACTAATGAAAAACTGTTTTTT. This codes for CASSRGAIFSTNEKLFF.